This T cell receptor beta chain was recovered during a study of T cells after yellow fever vaccination. CDR3 length: 12 residues. V was trimmed by 4 bases and J by 3 bases, leaving 8 bases between them. Germline lookup yields CDR1 SGHRS and CDR2 YFSETQ. This clonotype was detected many times. Researchers made TCR cDNA using 5'RACE template switching, and this step added a universal primer site and UMIs. TCRdb re-derived calls from the 5' RACE reads in MiXCR, one entry per CDR3 protein. The table shows some 200,000 distinct CDR3 sequences, with 3% to 4% occurring only once. Here the sequenced sample was CD4+ T cells sorted from PBMCs, taken 10 days after the yellow fever booster vaccination. The clonotype was recovered from a young man who received the YFV17D yellow fever vaccine. The gene calls are TRBV5-1 and TRBJ2-7; D gene uncertain. CDR3 bases: TGCGCCAGCAGCCAGGTGGGCTACGAGCAGTACTTC. It is translated as CASSQVGYEQYF.